A selection of T cell receptor beta chains follows, all from one sample in a study of post-analysis software for immune sequencing data. TCRdb fed the PCR reads into MiXCR, producing one record per CDR3 protein. The repertoire includes more than 450,000 distinct CDR3 sequences, about 44% of them detected once, and roughly 1.7% sits in the top ten. Sequencing was performed on blood. The receptors shown here come from a girl aged 5 to 17 with multiple sclerosis. The conserved cysteine and the conserved F or W are not part of the CDR3 here. Expanded clones are given a class, and other clones once, few, many or no size at all.

clone size: many
V gene: TRBV10-3
CDR3 protein: AISGQPLSGANVLT

clone size: few
V gene: TRBV20-1
CDR3 protein: SASRDRPSGGGYT

clone size: few
V gene: TRBV7-9
CDR3 protein: ASSLAPPDTEAF

clone size: NA
V gene: TRBV7-2
CDR3 protein: ASSPRASGGDEQY

clone size: few
V gene: TRBV10-3
CDR3 protein: AISRAHNSAPFRTDTQY

clone size: few
V gene: TRBV5-1
CDR3 protein: ASSLEWASGYGYT

clone size: NA
V gene: TRBV6-5
CDR3 protein: ASSYGSSWGYT

clone size: NA
V gene: TRBV7-2
CDR3 protein: ASSLSPEGHGYT

clone size: NA
V gene: TRBV28
CDR3 protein: ASSPRTGRATNEKLF

clone size: NA
V gene: TRBV29-1
CDR3 protein: SVTDTEAF

clone size: NA
V gene: TRBV12-3/TRBV12-4
CDR3 protein: ASSLRRDYT

clone size: NA
V gene: TRBV7-6
CDR3 protein: ASSSLDSSYTDTQY